These T cell receptor beta chains were read from a single sample in a study of shared clonotypes between healthy human individuals. Profiled with immunoSEQ multiplex PCR; TCRdb holds only in-frame clones, not every one. Counted here are 2 million to 3 million clones, roughly 93% occurring once; the ten biggest clones make up 0.36%. The specimen sequenced was naive CD4+ T cells from PBMCs. These receptors were taken from a man aged 18 to 35 in good health. Some clones in this sample may be carry-over from other donors' samples. CDR3s include the opening cysteine and the closing phenylalanine or tryptophan. D genes are given only for firm matches. Clone size is shown for a subset of rows, as once, few, many or a class of expanded clone.

v_call,d_call,cdr3_length,j_call,clone_size,cdr3_aa,cdr3_nt
TRBV2,TRBD2,15,TRBJ2-2,-,CASRQTSGNTGELFF,TGTGCCAGCAGGCAGACTAGCGGGAACACCGGGGAGCTGTTTTTT
TRBV18,TRBD1,15,TRBJ2-1,once,CASSQTGLSYNEQFF,TGTGCCAGCTCACAGACAGGGCTATCCTACAATGAGCAGTTCTTC
TRBV27,-,15,TRBJ2-2,once,CASSFHHVNTGELFF,TGTGCCAGCAGTTTTCATCATGTCAACACCGGGGAGCTGTTTTTT
TRBV2,-,12,TRBJ1-1,few,CASRPDGPEAFF,TGTGCCAGCAGACCAGACGGTCCTGAAGCTTTCTTT
TRBV4-2,TRBD2,19,TRBJ2-6,-,CASSQDWASGSAGANVLTF,TGTGCCAGCAGCCAAGATTGGGCTAGCGGGAGCGCTGGGGCCAACGTCCTGACTTTC
TRBV2,TRBD1,14,TRBJ2-2,-,CASRDRGHGGELFF,TGTGCCAGCCGGGACAGGGGGCACGGCGGGGAGCTGTTTTTT
TRBV15,-,15,TRBJ2-1,-,CATSKASAIQYEQFF,TGTGCCACCAGCAAGGCTAGCGCGATCCAGTATGAGCAGTTCTTC
TRBV4-3,-,15,TRBJ1-1,-,CASSQEYRGGTEAFF,TGCGCCAGCAGCCAAGAATATAGGGGGGGGACTGAAGCTTTCTTT
TRBV30,-,13,TRBJ2-2,-,CAWSGQTYGELFF,TGTGCCTGGAGTGGCCAGACCTACGGGGAGCTGTTTTTT
TRBV7-2,TRBD2,16,TRBJ2-1,-,CASSLLAGVDYNEQFF,TGTGCCAGCAGCTTACTAGCGGGAGTTGACTACAATGAGCAGTTCTTC
TRBV2,-,13,TRBJ1-2,-,CASSEKGNYGYTF,TGTGCCAGCAGTGAAAAGGGGAACTATGGCTACACCTTC
TRBV2,TRBD2,15,TRBJ2-5,-,CASSERREGQETQYF,TGTGCCAGCAGTGAAAGACGGGAGGGGCAAGAGACCCAGTACTTC
TRBV11-2,TRBD2,14,TRBJ2-7,-,CASSRTSGSYEQYF,TGTGCCAGCAGCCGAACTAGCGGGAGCTACGAGCAGTACTTC
TRBV25-1,-,12,TRBJ2-3,-,CASSISTDTQYF,TGTGCCAGCAGTATTAGCACAGATACGCAGTATTTT
TRBV5-8,-,16,TRBJ2-3,-,CASSLVWQGRTDTQYF,TGTGCCAGCAGCTTGGTATGGCAGGGGAGGACAGATACGCAGTATTTT
TRBV15,-,14,TRBJ2-7,-,CATSRDRRGYEQYF,TGTGCCACCAGCAGAGATCGTCGGGGCTACGAGCAGTACTTC
TRBV6-5,-,15,TRBJ2-1,-,CASRRVAGSYNEQFF,TGTGCCAGTAGGCGGGTGGCTGGATCCTACAATGAGCAGTTCTTC